Each of the 5 T cell receptor beta chains below was sequenced from the same sample in a study of beta chain features in type 1 diabetes. No antigen has been identified for these receptors. Expressed TCRB transcripts were sequenced, since all the RNA that had been isolated was reverse transcribed. The data were produced by immunoSEQ multiplex PCR, yet TCRdb's version contains in-frame clones alone and is incomplete. In the table there are 680,000 or so clones, roughly 12% of which are singletons. Whole-study results and caveats: TCRB CDR3 length was moderately but significantly reduced in all four CD4+ subsets of Type 1 diabetes patients.

Sample: naive CD4+ T cells from blood. These receptors came from a young man with type 1 diabetes.

The V and J genes are TRBV14 and TRBJ2-3; 10 bases line up with TRBD2. Germline V CDR1 and CDR2: SGHDN, FVKESK. With V trimmed by 4 bases and J by 2 bases, 9 bases remained unmatched. CDR3 length equals 17 residues. CDR3 residues: CASSPLVAGGFTDTQYF. In DNA form, the CDR3 reads TGTGCCAGCAGCCCCCTCGTAGCGGGGGGCTTCACAGATACGCAGTATTTT. The variable domain in full, with the rest retrieved from reference TRBV14 and TRBJ2-3, is EAGVTQFPSHSVIEKGQTVTLRCDPISGHDNLYWYRRVMGKEIKFLLHFVKESKQDESGMPNNRFLAERTGGTYSTLKVQPAELEDSGVYFCASSPLVAGGFTDTQYFGPGTRLTVL.

The sample holds a few counts of this clone. This rearrangement joins TRBV7-9 to TRBJ2-5; D perhaps matches TRBD1 (6 bases). The CDR3 consists of 14 residues. V lost 2 bases and J 4 bases, leaving 11 bases between the germline ends. The germline gives CDR1 SEHNR, CDR2 FQNEAQ (reference sequence). CDR3 loop: CASSLKARGETQYF. CDR3 nucleotides: TGTGCCAGCAGCTTAAAAGCCAGGGGAGAGACCCAGTACTTC.

The V and J genes are TRBV7-9 and TRBJ2-7; D is possibly TRBD2 (6 bases). Germline V CDR1 and CDR2: SEHNR, FQNEAQ (reference sequence). The CDR3 totals 19 residues. V gave up 2 bases and J gave up 7 bases, with 30 bases separating them. For the CDR3, the DNA is TGTGCCAGCAGCTTATATATACTTACGGGAGCAAATATCCTCGGGGAGCAGTACTTC. This translates into CASSLYILTGANILGEQYF.

This clone was seen a handful of times. The CDR3 reads CASSIIPGQESFYTF. CDR3 coding DNA: TGTGCCAGCAGCATTATCCCGGGACAGGAATCTTTCTACACCTTC. The chain has TRBV7-9 and TRBJ1-2, with 8 bases aligning to TRBD1. Germline values: CDR1 SEHNR, CDR2 FQNEAQ (reference sequence). This CDR3 spans 15 amino acids. Germline trimming cut 5 bases from V and 10 bases from J; bases unmatched to any gene: 15.

This clone was recorded a few times. This chain joins TRBV5-4 and TRBJ2-1, with 10 bases fitting TRBD1. J gave up 8 bases and V 4 bases, and 9 bases lay outside the gene matches. This CDR3 has 15 residues. CDR1 is SGHNT, CDR2 YYREEE, per germline (reference sequence). The CDR3 sequence: CASSRPGQGNDEQFF. In DNA, the CDR3 is TGTGCCAGCAGCCGACCGGGACAGGGGAACGATGAGCAGTTCTTC.